These 30 T cell receptor beta chains share one sample of origin, sequenced in a study of blood T cells in healthy people across ages (dated by TCRdb to about 2015). Libraries were prepared through 5' RACE. The sequencer was an Illumina HiSeq 2500. A second about 7 to 12 cycle PCR used a sample-barcoded 5' primer and a J-beta primer mix. TCRdb handled the public reads itself, with Q25 trimming in fastp and clone calling in MiXCR, and kept productive beta chains. Every CDR3 protein is listed once, alongside the most common genes and DNA of its rows. In all, the sample holds roughly 1,100,000 distinct CDR3 sequences, and around 25% of those were seen once. Together, the top ten hold about 0.8% of the sample. These records were also assigned to another study, of T cells of mothers and their children.

The sample taken for sequencing was blood. The receptors come from a girl aged 2 to 9 in good health.

This clonotype was seen more than once but under ten times. CDR3 DNA: TGTGCCAGCAGCTCCCTCATTTCGGACAGGGGGTTGACCGGGGAGCTGTTTTTT. Protein sequence: CASSSLISDRGLTGELFF. J is TRBJ2-2 and V is TRBV11-2; 10 bases are a match to TRBD1. CDR3 length equals 18 residues. Germline values: CDR1 SGHAT, CDR2 FQNNGV. V lost 4 bases and J lost 5; bases outside the gene matches: 13.

The chain carries TRBV5-1 and TRBJ2-2; D may be TRBD1 (6 bases). V shed 3 bases and J shed 3 bases, with 12 bases lying between them. This CDR3 has 15 residues. CDR1 and CDR2 from the germline V gene are SGHRS and YFSETQ. Written as DNA, the CDR3 is TGCGCCAGCAGCTCCAGGGGCGCGCACACCGGGGAGCTGTTTTTT. It codes for CASSSRGAHTGELFF.

The chain recombines TRBV4-2 with TRBJ1-6; D gene ambiguous. This CDR3 region has 15 residues. Trimming shortened V by 0 bases and J by 8 bases, and 11 bases separated the two germline ends. Germline V lookup: CDR1 LGHNA, CDR2 YNFKEQ. CDR3 protein: CASSQDRQAYSPLHF. The CDR3 DNA is TGTGCCAGCAGCCAAGATCGCCAAGCTTATTCACCCCTCCACTTT.

The chain links TRBV4-3 to TRBJ1-2; D not resolved. The CDR3 is 15 residues long. The V end lost 0 bases, the J end lost 8 bases, and 16 bases lay between the germline ends. CDR1 and CDR2 (germline): LGHNA, YSLEER. CDR3 DNA: TGCGCCAGCAGCCAAGATCTTGAGGGAATTGGAGGCTACACCTTC. Translating it yields CASSQDLEGIGGYTF.

In its sample, this clonotype ranks as medium-sized. The V and J genes are TRBV9 and TRBJ2-1, with D uncertain. The V and J ends lost 0 bases and 8 bases respectively, with 3 bases between them. Germline assignment: CDR1 SGDLS and CDR2 YYNGEE. The CDR3 has 11 residues. CDR3 nucleotide sequence: TGTGCCAGCAGCGTAGACGATGAGCAGTTCTTC. Translated, it gives CASSVDDEQFF.

This clonotype was seen a handful of times. The rearrangement joins TRBV7-8 to TRBJ2-4; 12 positions match TRBD2. The CDR3 runs to 19 residues. V was clipped by 5 bases and J by 0 bases; unmatched bases: 11. CDR1 and CDR2 (germline): SGHVS, FQNEAQ. CDR3 region: CASSPRLAGVESAKNIQYF. In nucleotides, the CDR3 is TGTGCCAGCAGCCCCAGACTAGCGGGAGTTGAGTCAGCCAAAAACATTCAGTACTTC.

The genes are TRBV7-2 and TRBJ2-4, with 8 bases that match TRBD2. The CDR3 spans 15 residues. Germline loops: CDR1 SGHTA, CDR2 FQGNSA. V dropped 7 bases and J dropped 11; count of bases not matched to a gene: 16. In DNA form, the CDR3 reads TGTGCCAGCACCAGCGGGAGTCCCGCACTTGGGGTTCAGTACTTC. This codes for CASTSGSPALGVQYF.

The chain recombines TRBV20-1 with TRBJ2-7, with D possibly being TRBD1 or TRBD2 (5 bases each). The end of the DNA aligns better with TRBJ2-1, so the J call may be wrong. Germline V lookup: CDR1 DFQATT, CDR2 SNEGSKA (reference sequence). The CDR3 spans 13 residues. CDR3 amino acids: CSVRGLLSNEQFF. The DNA of the CDR3 is TGCAGTGTCCGGGGCCTGCTGAGCAATGAGCAGTTCTTC.

The rearrangement joins TRBV29-1 to TRBJ1-1, with D possibly matching TRBD1 (5 bases). CDR3 length: 13 residues. Trimming pared 8 bases from V and 1 base from J, leaving 14 bases between. Germline loops: CDR1 SQVTM, CDR2 ANQGSEA. CDR3 amino acids: CSSASGPNTEAFF. The DNA of the CDR3 is TGCAGCTCCGCGTCAGGGCCGAACACTGAAGCTTTCTTT. Using reference TRBV29-1 and TRBJ1-1 for the parts outside the CDR3, the full variable domain is SAVISQKPSRDICQRGTSLTIQCQVDSQVTMMFWYRQQPGQSLTLIATANQGSEATYESGFVIDKFPISRPNLTFSTLTVSNMSPEDSSIYLCSSASGPNTEAFFGQGTRLTVV.

This chain uses TRBV10-3 with TRBJ2-2, with a weak D call TRBD2 (6 bases). Germline CDR1 is ENHRY and CDR2 is SYGVKD. The CDR3 extends over 13 amino acids. Trimming removed 8 bases from V and 2 bases from J, with 9 bases in between. CDR3 coding DNA: TGTGCCATCCGCGGGGATAACACCGGGGAGCTGTTTTTT. This encodes CAIRGDNTGELFF.

This clonotype was seen a single time. Sequence at one end of the junction differs from germline and may be a read error. The chain carries TRBV29-1 and TRBJ2-5; D gene unclear. The CDR3 sequence is 11 residues long. Germline CDR1 and CDR2: SQVTM and ANQGSEA. CDR3: CSGGFLEIQYF. The CDR3 nucleotides are TGCAGCGGCGGCTTCCTGGAGATCCAGTACTTC.

This clonotype occurred many times. Germline is not matched at one junction end, which may reflect a read error. V and J are TRBV28 and TRBJ2-5, with TRBD2 identical over 9 bases. Germline-derived CDR1 and CDR2 are MDHEN and SYDVKM. This CDR3 comprises 14 residues. CDR3 sequence reads: CASSLAGRQETQYF. CDR3 sequence (DNA): TGCGCCAGCAGCCTAGCGGGAAGACAAGAGACCCAGTACTTC.

This chain uses TRBV29-1 with TRBJ2-7; D may be TRBD1 (6 bases). Trimming cost V 4 bases and J 5 bases, with 33 bases left between them. This CDR3 has 19 amino acids. Germline-derived CDR1 and CDR2 are SQVTM and ANQGSEA. CDR3 nucleotide sequence: TGCAGCGTTGCCCCTTTCGCTGGAACAGGGCAGGGCTTGTCCCACGAGCAGTACTTC. Encoded protein: CSVAPFAGTGQGLSHEQYF.

The J gene is TRBJ2-5, the V gene TRBV4-2; TRBD2 agrees at 7 bases. J was trimmed by 5 bases and V by 4 bases; bases with no gene match: 10. Per the germline V gene, CDR1 is LGHNA and CDR2 is YNFKEQ. There are 15 residues in the CDR3. CDR3 amino acids: CASSRRWGEGETQYF. The CDR3 bases are TGTGCCAGCAGCCGACGATGGGGGGAGGGCGAGACCCAGTACTTC.

This clonotype was detected once. This chain links TRBV5-5 with TRBJ2-5, with TRBD1 identical over 9 bases. This CDR3 has 14 amino acids. After removal of 5 bases from V and 5 bases from J, the junction contained 7 bases not matched to a gene. Germline values: CDR1 SGHKS, CDR2 YYEKEE (reference sequence). The chain's CDR3 is CASRKGQGMETQYF. For the CDR3, the DNA is TGTGCCAGCAGGAAAGGACAGGGGATGGAGACCCAGTACTTC.

Written as DNA, the CDR3 is TGTGCCAGCAATGGTGGGGTCTCTGGAAACACCATATATTTT. It is translated as CASNGGVSGNTIYF. V gene TRBV12-3 or TRBV12-4 combines with J gene TRBJ1-3; D unresolved. Trimming left V 7 bases short and J 0 bases short, with 10 bases between. This CDR3 is 14 amino acids long.

The chain carries TRBV7-3 and TRBJ2-1, with TRBD1 matching over 12 bases. With V trimmed by 5 bases and J by 7 bases, 9 bases remained unmatched. The CDR3 has 16 amino acids. The V gene's germline CDR1 is SGHTA and CDR2 FQGTGA. As DNA, the CDR3 is TGTGCCAGCAGCAAACAGCCGGGACAGGGGGCAAATGAGCAGTTCTTC. Protein: CASSKQPGQGANEQFF.

In its sample, this clonotype was seen a few times. The rearrangement uses TRBV29-1 and TRBJ2-5; 7 positions agree with TRBD1. The CDR3 loop spans 12 amino acids. The V segment lost 6 bases and the J segment 3 bases; nucleotides outside the gene matches: 4. Germline V gene data show CDR1 as SQVTM and CDR2 as ANQGSEA. The CDR3 region is CSVPGTEETQYF. CDR3 sequence (DNA): TGCAGCGTCCCAGGGACAGAAGAGACCCAGTACTTC.

This clonotype was seen at least ten times. The gene calls are TRBV6-1 and TRBJ1-1; D possibly corresponds to TRBD1 (5 bases). CDR1 and CDR2 (germline): MNHNS, SASEGT. This CDR3 is 11 amino acids long. V lost 3 bases and J lost 11, with 10 bases in between. The CDR3 loop is CASSDAGWAFF. The CDR3 DNA follows: TGTGCCAGCAGTGATGCAGGGTGGGCTTTCTTT.

The chain has TRBV29-1 and TRBJ2-7; TRBD1 agrees at 9 bases. CDR3 size: 14 residues. V trimming: 6 bases; J trimming: 3 bases; junction bases outside the gene matches: 9. Germline values: CDR1 SQVTM, CDR2 ANQGSEA. The CDR3 sequence: CSVLPGQGNYEQYF. DNA of the CDR3: TGCAGCGTCCTGCCGGGACAGGGCAACTACGAGCAGTACTTC.

The chain couples TRBV12-3 or TRBV12-4 to TRBJ1-4; weak D call: TRBD1 (5 bases). The CDR3 has 13 amino acids. Deletions cut 6 bases from V and 0 bases from J, with 5 bases between. DNA for the CDR3: TGTGCCAGCAGGGGACCAACTAATGAAAAACTGTTTTTT. It yields the protein CASRGPTNEKLFF.

This clonotype has just a few counts. The chain carries TRBV5-1 and TRBJ2-5; TRBD2 matches 7 bases. Germline V lookup: CDR1 SGHRS, CDR2 YFSETQ. There are 13 residues in the CDR3. V lost 6 bases to trimming and J lost 7 bases; unmatched junction nucleotides: 9. This chain's CDR3 is CASTPGSGGTQYF. CDR3 nucleotide sequence: TGCGCCAGCACCCCGGGATCGGGAGGGACCCAGTACTTC.

This chain joins TRBV9 and TRBJ2-7; D uncertain. The CDR3 runs 14 residues. CDR1 and CDR2 (germline): SGDLS, YYNGEE. V lost 0 bases and J lost 5, with 12 bases in between. CDR3: CASSVGWEGHEQYF. The DNA of the CDR3 is TGTGCCAGCAGCGTAGGTTGGGAAGGGCACGAGCAGTACTTC.

The chain carries TRBV14 and TRBJ2-5; D perhaps matches TRBD1 (5 bases). The length of the CDR3 is 13 residues. V lost 7 bases and J 5 bases, leaving 14 bases between the germline ends. Per germline, CDR1 SGHDN and CDR2 FVKESK. The CDR3 DNA is TGTGCCAGCAACAAAAGGGGTTACGAGACCCAGTACTTC. Translation gives CASNKRGYETQYF. Drawing the rest from reference TRBV14 and TRBJ2-5, the complete variable domain is EAGVTQFPSHSVIEKGQTVTLRCDPISGHDNLYWYRRVMGKEIKFLLHFVKESKQDESGMPNNRFLAERTGGTYSTLKVQPAELEDSGVYFCASNKRGYETQYFGPGTRLLVL.

This clonotype was detected a few times. The rearrangement links TRBV20-1 to TRBJ2-1; possible D gene TRBD2, 6 bases. CDR3 length equals 14 residues. Germline-derived CDR1 and CDR2 are DFQATT and SNEGSKA (reference sequence). Deletions cut 5 bases from V and 6 bases from J, with 17 bases between. The CDR3: CSAVGHRDFNEQFF. The CDR3 nucleotides read TGCAGTGCTGTTGGGCACCGGGACTTCAATGAGCAGTTCTTC.

Of note for this clonotype: At one boundary the junction diverges from the germline segment, which might be a read error. V gene TRBV7-2 combines with J gene TRBJ2-5; no reliable D call. The V gene's germline CDR1 is SGHTA and CDR2 FQGNSA. CDR3 length equals 13 residues. This CDR3 is CASSRTLEETQHF. CDR3 nucleotide sequence: TGTGCCAGCAGCCGCACCCTTGAGGAGACCCAGCACTTC.

This clonotype was seen more than once but under ten times. This sequence joins TRBV6-2 or TRBV6-3 and TRBJ2-5; no clear D gene. Germline lookup yields CDR1 MNHEY and CDR2 SVGEGT. V was cut by 5 bases and J by 4 bases, with 11 bases left in between. CDR3 length: 13 amino acids. CDR3: CASSKRIRETQYF. The CDR3 coding sequence is TGTGCCAGCAGTAAACGGATCAGAGAGACCCAGTACTTC.

This clonotype was counted a single time. At one of its ends the junction is not consistent with the germline gene, which may arise from a read error. The rearrangement links TRBV18 to TRBJ2-2, with TRBD2 as a possible D gene (5 bases). The CDR3 runs 16 residues. Germline V CDR1 and CDR2: KGHSH, LQKENI. The DNA for the CDR3 is TGTGCCAGCTCACCCTTCACTTCCGAGGGTATCGGGGAGCCGTTTTTT. Its protein is CASSPFTSEGIGEPFF.

This chain connects TRBV11-2 to TRBJ1-1; D perhaps matches TRBD1 (5 bases). This CDR3 has 15 residues. Trimming left V 1 base short and J 5 bases short, with 14 bases between. Looked up from germline, CDR1 is SGHAT and CDR2 is FQNNGV. CDR3 residues: CASSLADTRETEAFF. CDR3 sequence (DNA): TGTGCCAGCAGCTTAGCGGACACCCGGGAAACTGAAGCTTTCTTT.

V is TRBV12-3 or TRBV12-4 and J is TRBJ1-1, with a tentative D call TRBD1 (5 bases). The ends were cut back, 7 bases at V and 6 bases at J, with 15 bases in the middle. CDR3 length: 13 residues. The CDR3 reads CASTSVWGSEAFF. CDR3 coding DNA: TGTGCCAGCACCTCTGTGTGGGGGTCTGAAGCTTTCTTT.